The 24 T cell receptor beta chains below were found in one sample sequenced in a study of T cell responses to AZD1222 COVID-19 vaccine. Here immunoSEQ multiplex PCR was the method, and the copy in TCRdb shows in-frame clones only, minus some. This sample has 110,000 to 150,000 clones, with approximately 92% found just once. Material: peripheral blood, obtained 28 days after the second AZD1222 dose. The receptor source for this set is an adult who received the AZD1222 COVID-19 vaccine.

This chain uses TRBV7-9 with TRBJ2-1, with TRBD1 as a possible D gene (5 bases). CDR3 length: 14 amino acids. Germline assignment: CDR1 SEHNR and CDR2 FQNEAQ (reference sequence). V lost 5 bases and J 8 bases, leaving 16 bases between the germline ends. Written as DNA, the CDR3 is TGTGCCAGCAGCCGAGTGGGGCCCTTCGATGAGCAGTTCTTC. This encodes CASSRVGPFDEQFF.

This clone came up once. This chain joins TRBV9 and TRBJ2-2, with D hard to call. From germline, CDR1 is SGDLS and CDR2 YYNGEE. There are 14 residues in the CDR3. V gave up 1 base and J gave up 7 bases, with 11 bases separating them. The CDR3 sequence is CASSVRQTGGELFF. The CDR3 DNA reads TGTGCCAGCAGCGTAAGGCAGACGGGCGGGGAGCTGTTTTTT.

The chain recombines TRBV30 with TRBJ1-5; D is undetermined. This CDR3 contains 13 residues. CDR1 and CDR2 from the germline V gene are GTSNPN and SVGIG (reference sequence). V lost 0 bases and J lost 8, with 11 bases in between. The CDR3 coding sequence is TGTGCCTGGAGTGTGAATAGGCGGGAGCCCCAGCATTTT. Its translation: CAWSVNRREPQHF.

The V and J genes are TRBV4-2 and TRBJ2-7, with D hard to call. Trimming pared 0 bases from V and 7 bases from J, leaving 13 bases between. This CDR3 comprises 14 residues. Germline CDR1 and CDR2: LGHNA and YNFKEQ. Here the CDR3 reads CASSQEGTLGEQYF. In DNA, the CDR3 is TGTGCCAGCAGCCAAGAGGGCACTCTGGGAGAGCAGTACTTC.

The V call is TRBV27, the J call TRBJ1-2; TRBD1 might be the D (6 bases). Trimming removed 6 bases at V and 2 bases at J, with 10 bases between. The CDR3 runs to 13 residues. Germline V gives CDR1 MNHEY, CDR2 SMNVEV (reference sequence). CDR3 sequence reads: CASREDRNYGYTF. The DNA of the CDR3 is TGTGCCAGCAGAGAGGACAGAAACTATGGCTACACCTTC.

The chain is built from TRBV3-1 (or the pseudogene TRBV3-2) and TRBJ1-2; D may be TRBD1 (6 bases). Germline V gene sequence: CDR1 LGHDT, CDR2 YNNKEL (reference sequence). V dropped 0 bases and J dropped 7 bases, with 18 bases sitting between them. This CDR3 is 16 amino acids long. CDR3 loop: CASSQEGQSGTGGYTF. For the CDR3, the DNA is TGTGCCAGCAGCCAAGAAGGACAGTCTGGCACTGGTGGCTACACCTTC.

The genes are TRBV7-8 and TRBJ1-1; 7 positions match TRBD1. With V trimmed by 7 bases and J by 11 bases, 13 bases remained unmatched. The CDR3 spans 13 residues. Germline V gene data show CDR1 as SGHVS and CDR2 as FQNEAQ. In nucleotides, the CDR3 is TGTGCCAGCACCCGAGGGGGCAGGGAAATGGCTTTCTTT. Protein: CASTRGGREMAFF.

Comments on this clone: Other DNA sequences within the sample encode an identical CDR3. This chain links TRBV11-2 with TRBJ1-5; possible D gene TRBD1, 5 bases. V was pared by 0 bases and J by 4 bases, with 10 bases between. CDR1 SGHAT and CDR2 FQNNGV come from the germline V gene. The CDR3 totals 15 residues. The chain's CDR3 is CASSLDLGLNQPQHF. For the CDR3, the DNA is TGTGCCAGCAGCTTAGATCTGGGACTTAATCAGCCCCAGCATTTT. The complete variable domain, with remaining parts taken from reference TRBV11-2 and TRBJ1-5, reads EAGVAQSPRYKIIEKRQSVAFWCNPISGHATLYWYQQILGQGPKLLIQFQNNGVVDDSQLPKDRFSAERLKGVDSTLKIQPAKLEDSAVYLCASSLDLGLNQPQHFGDGTRLSIL.

This clone was detected only a few times. This chain joins TRBV2 and TRBJ2-7; the D gene is possibly TRBD1 (5 bases). Germline V CDR1 and CDR2: SNHLY, FYNNEI. This CDR3 is built from 12 residues. V lost 8 bases and J lost 3, with 11 bases in between. The CDR3 DNA sequence: TGTGCCAGCGTCCGACAGAACTACGAGCAGTACTTC. Amino acid sequence: CASVRQNYEQYF.

V is TRBV6-1 and J is TRBJ1-5; D gene ambiguous. This CDR3 region has 13 residues. Germline V gene data show CDR1 as MNHNS and CDR2 as SASEGT. V shed 3 bases and J shed 2 bases, with 5 bases lying between them. The CDR3 protein is CASSDARNQPQHF. The CDR3 DNA reads as TGTGCCAGCAGTGATGCTCGCAATCAGCCCCAGCATTTT.

This rearrangement joins TRBV11-3 to TRBJ2-7; possible D gene TRBD2, 6 bases. The CDR3 contains 12 residues. Trimming left V 3 bases short and J 6 bases short, with 9 bases between. Germline CDR1 is SGHNT and CDR2 is YENEEA. For the CDR3, the DNA is TGTGCCAGCAGCTTCGACGGGGGCGAGCAGTACTTC. It encodes CASSFDGGEQYF.

The rearrangement joins TRBV7-2 to TRBJ1-6; TRBD1 aligns across 9 bases. The CDR3 contains 14 residues. CDR1 is SGHTA and CDR2 is FQGNSA in the germline V gene. V shed 4 bases and J 10 bases; nucleotides not matched to a gene: 5. This CDR3 is CASSSGTGFSPLHF. CDR3 nucleotide sequence: TGTGCCAGCAGCTCCGGGACAGGGTTCTCACCCCTCCACTTT.

The chain combines TRBV6-5 with TRBJ1-1; maybe TRBD1 (6 bases). The V and J ends lost 6 bases and 5 bases respectively, with 16 bases between them. Germline V gene data show CDR1 as MNHEY and CDR2 as SVGAGI. There are 14 residues in the CDR3. The CDR3 DNA follows: TGTGCCAGCAGCAAGGACAGCAGACATACTGAAGCTTTCTTT. It yields the protein CASSKDSRHTEAFF.

The V gene is TRBV18, the J gene TRBJ1-2; perhaps TRBD1 as D (6 bases). Trimming took 5 bases from V and 4 from J, leaving 11 bases between them. Germline loops: CDR1 KGHSH, CDR2 LQKENI. The CDR3 runs to 13 residues. The CDR3, as DNA: TGTGCCAGCTCATCGGAGGACAGCTATGGCTACACCTTC. Translating gives CASSSEDSYGYTF. Full variable domain (missing parts from reference TRBV18 and TRBJ1-2): NAGVMQNPRHLVRRRGQEARLRCSPMKGHSHVYWYRQLPEEGLKFMVYLQKENIIDESGMPKERFSAEFPKEGPSILRIQQVVRGDSAAYFCASSSEDSYGYTFGSGTRLTVV.

V usage is TRBV9 and J usage is TRBJ2-7, with a possible D match to TRBD2 (5 bases). The CDR3 covers 12 residues. Germline CDR1 SGDLS, CDR2 YYNGEE. V gave up 0 bases and J gave up 6 bases, with 7 bases separating them. The CDR3 bases are TGTGCCAGCAGCGTAGATGGAGGCGAGCAGTACTTC. It encodes CASSVDGGEQYF.

The chain links TRBV30 to TRBJ2-1; 15 bases agree with TRBD2. V lost 4 bases and J lost 4; bases outside the gene matches: 8. Per germline, CDR1 GTSNPN and CDR2 SVGIG (reference sequence). The CDR3 spans 17 residues. This CDR3 is CAWTSGTSGRLYNEQFF. The DNA for the CDR3 is TGTGCCTGGACCTCCGGGACTAGCGGGAGGCTATACAATGAGCAGTTCTTC.

This chain uses TRBV19 with TRBJ2-7, with 9 bases aligning to TRBD1. This CDR3 has 16 amino acids. V gave up 6 bases and J gave up 7 bases; unmatched junction bases: 16. Germline V gene sequence: CDR1 LNHDA, CDR2 SQIVND (reference sequence). The CDR3 DNA is TGTGCCAGTAGCACAGGGGGCACCAAGTCTGTAGGGGAGCAGTACTTC. Its protein product is CASSTGGTKSVGEQYF.

The count of this clone is one. V and J are TRBV7-9 and TRBJ2-2, with D possibly called TRBD1 or TRBD2 (5 bases each). The CDR3 contains 15 residues. V was cut by 0 bases and J by 5 bases, with 10 bases left in between. The germline V gene encodes CDR1 SEHNR and CDR2 FQNEAQ (reference sequence). The CDR3, as DNA: TGTGCCAGCAGCTTAGCGCTGGGGGATACCGGGGAGCTGTTTTTT. Encoded protein: CASSLALGDTGELFF. The complete variable domain, with remaining parts taken from reference TRBV7-9 and TRBJ2-2, reads DTGVSQNPRHKITKRGQNVTFRCDPISEHNRLYWYRQTLGQGPEFLTYFQNEAQLEKSRLLSDRFSAERPKGSFSTLEIQRTEQGDSAMYLCASSLALGDTGELFFGEGSRLTVL.

The chain links TRBV24-1 to TRBJ1-5; tentative D call: TRBD1 (5 bases). Germline V gene sequence: CDR1 KGHDR, CDR2 SFDVKD. Trimming cost V 5 bases and J 9 bases, with 16 bases left between them. The CDR3 runs to 14 residues. The DNA of the CDR3 is TGTGCCACCAGTGCCCAGGGTGATGGTAGGCCCCAGCATTTT. Its protein product is CATSAQGDGRPQHF.

A single count supports this clone. The chain couples TRBV6-2 or TRBV6-3 to TRBJ2-7; 9 nucleotides agree with TRBD2. V was clipped by 5 bases and J by 2 bases; unmatched bases: 4. Germline V gene lookup returns CDR1 MNHEY and CDR2 SVGEGT. The CDR3 has 14 residues. The CDR3 DNA reads as TGTGCCAGCAGTCGACTAGCGGACACCTACGAGCAGTACTTC. It translates to CASSRLADTYEQYF.

The chain is built from TRBV28 and TRBJ1-2, with D uncertain. With 6 bases removed from V and 4 bases from J, the gap between germline ends came to 12 bases. This CDR3 is built from 13 residues. In germline, CDR1 is MDHEN, CDR2 SYDVKM. CDR3 nucleotides: TGTGCCAGCAGCCTCGGACCGACCTATGGCTACACCTTC. Encoded protein: CASSLGPTYGYTF.

The chain uses TRBV3-1 (or the pseudogene TRBV3-2) and TRBJ2-1, with 10 bases lining up with TRBD2. The V gene's germline CDR1 is LGHDT and CDR2 YNNKEL (reference sequence). There are 16 residues in the CDR3. V was clipped by 2 bases and J by 3 bases; unmatched bases: 4. CDR3 residues: CASSQPGLAFYNEQFF. CDR3 bases: TGTGCCAGCAGCCAACCGGGACTAGCGTTCTACAATGAGCAGTTCTTC.

The genes are TRBV18 and TRBJ1-1; D gene ambiguous. This CDR3 comprises 14 residues. Germline V gene lookup returns CDR1 KGHSH and CDR2 LQKENI. Trimming shortened V by 4 bases and J by 4 bases, and 13 bases separated the two germline ends. CDR3 residues: CASSRAGGSTEAFF. DNA of the CDR3: TGTGCCAGCTCACGGGCGGGAGGGAGCACTGAAGCTTTCTTT.

V and J are TRBV29-1 and TRBJ1-2; TRBD1 matches 10 bases. Germline CDR1 and CDR2: SQVTM and ANQGSEA. The CDR3 runs 14 residues. CDR3 bases: TGCAGTGTCAGACAGGGGGCTTACGGCGGTGGCTACACCTTC. This encodes CSVRQGAYGGGYTF. Full variable domain (missing parts from reference TRBV29-1 and TRBJ1-2): SAVISQKPSRDICQRGTSLTIQCQVDSQVTMMFWYRQQPGQSLTLIATANQGSEATYESGFVIDKFPISRPNLTFSTLTVSNMSPEDSSIYLCSVRQGAYGGGYTFGSGTRLTVV.